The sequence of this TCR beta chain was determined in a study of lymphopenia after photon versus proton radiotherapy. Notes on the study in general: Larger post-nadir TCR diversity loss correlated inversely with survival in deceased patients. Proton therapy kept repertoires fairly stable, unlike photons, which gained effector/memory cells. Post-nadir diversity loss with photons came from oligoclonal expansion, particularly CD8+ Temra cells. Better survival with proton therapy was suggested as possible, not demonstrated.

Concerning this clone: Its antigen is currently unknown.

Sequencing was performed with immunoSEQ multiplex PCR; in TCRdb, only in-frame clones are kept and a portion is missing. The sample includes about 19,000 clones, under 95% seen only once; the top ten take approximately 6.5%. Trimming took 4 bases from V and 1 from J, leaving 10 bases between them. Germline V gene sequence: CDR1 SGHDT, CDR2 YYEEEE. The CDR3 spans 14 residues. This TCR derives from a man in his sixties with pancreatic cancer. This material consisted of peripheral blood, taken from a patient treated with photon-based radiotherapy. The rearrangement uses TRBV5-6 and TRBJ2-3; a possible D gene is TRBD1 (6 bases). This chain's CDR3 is CASSGRGRTDTQYF. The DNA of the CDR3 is TGTGCCAGCAGCGGCAGGGGTCGCACAGATACGCAGTATTTT.